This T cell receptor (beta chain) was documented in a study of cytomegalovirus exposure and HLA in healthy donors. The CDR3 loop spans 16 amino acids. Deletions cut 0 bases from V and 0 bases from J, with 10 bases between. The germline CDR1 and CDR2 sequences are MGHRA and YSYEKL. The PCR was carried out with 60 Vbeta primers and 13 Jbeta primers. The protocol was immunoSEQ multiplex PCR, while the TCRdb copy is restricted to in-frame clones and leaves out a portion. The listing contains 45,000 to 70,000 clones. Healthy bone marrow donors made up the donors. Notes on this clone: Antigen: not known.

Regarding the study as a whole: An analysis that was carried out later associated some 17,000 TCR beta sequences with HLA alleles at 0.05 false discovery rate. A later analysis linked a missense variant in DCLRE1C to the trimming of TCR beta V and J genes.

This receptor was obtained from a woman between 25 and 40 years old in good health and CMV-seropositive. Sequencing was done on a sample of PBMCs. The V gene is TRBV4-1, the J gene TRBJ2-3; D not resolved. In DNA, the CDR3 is TGCGCCAGCAGCCAAGACCCCCTAGGAAGCACAGATACGCAGTATTTT. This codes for CASSQDPLGSTDTQYF.